This is a list of T cell receptor beta chains from one sample in a study of human T cells and chemical hapten exposure. TCRdb used MiXCR to reprocess the 5' RACE reads, holding one entry per CDR3 protein. This sample yields tens of thousands of distinct CDR3 sequences, of which about 7.7% are seen a single time; around 2.3% belongs to the top ten. These receptors all come from a male donor in good health. Both conserved end residues are part of each CDR3. Each record gives: J gene, V gene, CDR3 protein.

TRBJ2-7 | TRBV6-1 | CASNSLSWTGTYEQYF
TRBJ2-1 | TRBV9 | CASSVGTGGNEQFF
TRBJ2-5 | TRBV29-1 | CSVEVKARPIRKTQYF
TRBJ1-5 | TRBV12-3/TRBV12-4 | CASSFAGYQPQHF
TRBJ2-5 | TRBV29-1 | CSVETSGGFQETQYF
TRBJ1-1 | TRBV29-1 | CSSVLPGRIEAFF
TRBJ2-1 | TRBV5-1 | CASSLAHEQFF
TRBJ2-4 | TRBV20-1 | CSARGTSGINLAKNIQYF
TRBJ2-4 | TRBV13 | CASSLERGINIQYF
TRBJ1-5 | TRBV7-2 | CASSPRPGIGSNQPQHF
TRBJ1-2 | TRBV5-1 | CASSFGQGSGYTF
TRBJ2-3 | TRBV7-8 | CASSGPEDTQYF
TRBJ2-7 | TRBV25-1 | CASSDYEGGNYEQYF
TRBJ2-3 | TRBV12-5 | CASGLLLDGASTDTQYF
TRBJ1-1 | TRBV14 | CASSQGRRVTEAFF
TRBJ1-2 | TRBV5-6 | CASSFGGGRDSYGYTF
TRBJ2-7 | TRBV29-1 | CSAYSWRELGYEQYF
TRBJ2-3 | TRBV29-1 | CSPTGVGGGTDTQYF
TRBJ1-5 | TRBV19 | CASSLTGSSNQPQHF
TRBJ1-1 | TRBV3-1 | CASSQGRRGPAQTEAFF
TRBJ1-1 | TRBV7-2 | CASSPEFRAFDTEAFF
TRBJ1-5 | TRBV6-1 | CASQGIEGHQPQHF
TRBJ2-5 | TRBV11-2 | CASSLRVAGGSETQYF
TRBJ1-6 | TRBV6-2/TRBV6-3 | CASSYSRQRDSPLHF
TRBJ1-1 | TRBV12-3/TRBV12-4 | CASSLASTGLNTEAFF
TRBJ2-5 | TRBV5-1 | CASSSRPSGETQYF
TRBJ1-1 | TRBV4-1 | CASSQESGLFLDTEAFF
TRBJ2-2 | TRBV25-1 | CASSESGIYTGELFF
TRBJ1-4 | TRBV7-9 | CASSLSLRGTNEKLFF
TRBJ2-1 | TRBV9 | CASSMGTNLNEQFF
TRBJ1-4 | TRBV5-1 | CASSPDRVEKLFF
TRBJ2-1 | TRBV15 | CATSRDEPLNPNEQFF
TRBJ1-4 | TRBV7-9 | CASSPRGLGLNEKLFF
TRBJ1-1 | TRBV6-5 | CASSSSGTEAFF
TRBJ2-3 | TRBV28 | CASSSPGIAQSTDTQYF
TRBJ1-5 | TRBV19 | CASSPRGRGQPQHF
TRBJ1-6 | TRBV27 | CASSLSQGHYNSPLHF
TRBJ2-7 | TRBV30 | CAWSAKVGVLLLGEQYF